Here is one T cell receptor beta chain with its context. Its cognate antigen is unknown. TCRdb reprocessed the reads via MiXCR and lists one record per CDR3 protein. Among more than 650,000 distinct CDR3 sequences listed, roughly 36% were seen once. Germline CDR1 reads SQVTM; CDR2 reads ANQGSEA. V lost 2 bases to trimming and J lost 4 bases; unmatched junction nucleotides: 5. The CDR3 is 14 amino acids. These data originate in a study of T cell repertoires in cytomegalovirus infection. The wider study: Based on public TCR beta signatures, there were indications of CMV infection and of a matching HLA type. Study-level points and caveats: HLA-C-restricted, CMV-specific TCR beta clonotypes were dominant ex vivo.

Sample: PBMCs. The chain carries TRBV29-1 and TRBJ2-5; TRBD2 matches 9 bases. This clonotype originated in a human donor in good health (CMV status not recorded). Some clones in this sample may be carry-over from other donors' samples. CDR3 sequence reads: CSVEWLAGRETQYF. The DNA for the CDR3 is TGCAGCGTTGAATGGCTAGCGGGGAGAGAGACCCAGTACTTC.